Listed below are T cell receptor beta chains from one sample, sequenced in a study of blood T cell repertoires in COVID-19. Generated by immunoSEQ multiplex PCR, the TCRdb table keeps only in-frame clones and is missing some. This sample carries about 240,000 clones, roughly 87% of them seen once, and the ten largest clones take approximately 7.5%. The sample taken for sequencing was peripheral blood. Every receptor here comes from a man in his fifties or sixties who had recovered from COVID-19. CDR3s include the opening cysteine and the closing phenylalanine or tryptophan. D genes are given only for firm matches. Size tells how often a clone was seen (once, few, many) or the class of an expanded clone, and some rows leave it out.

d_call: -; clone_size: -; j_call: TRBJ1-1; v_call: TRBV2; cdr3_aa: CASSARGEAFF; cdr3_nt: TGTGCCAGCAGTGCTAGGGGGGAAGCTTTCTTT
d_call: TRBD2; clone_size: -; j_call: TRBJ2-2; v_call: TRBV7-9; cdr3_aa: CASSRVALAGNTGELFF; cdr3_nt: TGTGCCAGCAGTCGAGTCGCACTAGCGGGGAACACCGGGGAGCTGTTTTTT
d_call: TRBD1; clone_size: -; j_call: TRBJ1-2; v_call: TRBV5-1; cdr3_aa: CASSTTGVPGYGYTF; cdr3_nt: TGCGCCAGCAGCACAACAGGGGTACCTGGCTATGGCTACACCTTC
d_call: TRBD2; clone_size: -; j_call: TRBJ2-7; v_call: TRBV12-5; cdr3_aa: CASDPGTNDYEQYF; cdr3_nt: TGTGCTAGTGACCCCGGGACTAATGACTACGAGCAGTACTTC
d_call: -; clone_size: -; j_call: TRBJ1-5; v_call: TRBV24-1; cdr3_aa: CATSDKGAPSNQPQHF; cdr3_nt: TGTGCCACCAGTGATAAGGGAGCTCCTAGCAATCAGCCCCAGCATTTT
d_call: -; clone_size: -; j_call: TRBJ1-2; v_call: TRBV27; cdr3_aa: CASSSWAGARGYTF; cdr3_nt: TGTGCCAGCAGCTCTTGGGCTGGGGCGAGGGGCTACACCTTC
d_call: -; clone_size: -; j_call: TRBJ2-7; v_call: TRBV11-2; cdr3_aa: CASSLGVAGYEQYF; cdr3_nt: TGTGCCAGCAGCTTAGGGGTGGCGGGCTACGAGCAGTACTTC
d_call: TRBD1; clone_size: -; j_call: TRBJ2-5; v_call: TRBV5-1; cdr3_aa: CASSWLTGGEETQYF; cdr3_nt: TGCGCCAGCAGCTGGTTGACAGGGGGCGAAGAGACCCAGTACTTC
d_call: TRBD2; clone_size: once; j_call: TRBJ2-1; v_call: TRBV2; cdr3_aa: CASRGGLANNEQFF; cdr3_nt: TGTGCCAGCAGGGGGGGACTAGCCAACAATGAGCAGTTCTTC
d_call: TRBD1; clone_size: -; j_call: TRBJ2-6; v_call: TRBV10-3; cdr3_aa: CAISGQGAGANVLTF; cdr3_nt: TGTGCCATCAGTGGACAGGGTGCCGGGGCCAACGTCCTGACTTTC
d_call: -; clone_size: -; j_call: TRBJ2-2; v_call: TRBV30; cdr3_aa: CAWSEDSTMTGELFF; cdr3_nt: TGTGCCTGGAGCGAGGACAGTACGATGACCGGGGAGCTGTTTTTT
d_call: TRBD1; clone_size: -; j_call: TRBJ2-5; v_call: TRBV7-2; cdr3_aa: CASSPRTGGARETQYF; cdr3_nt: TGTGCCAGCAGCCCCCGTACAGGGGGCGCGCGGGAGACCCAGTACTTC
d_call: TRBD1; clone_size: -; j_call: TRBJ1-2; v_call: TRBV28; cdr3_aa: CASTRQGFFNTF; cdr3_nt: TGTGCCAGCACGAGACAGGGTTTTTTTAACACCTTC
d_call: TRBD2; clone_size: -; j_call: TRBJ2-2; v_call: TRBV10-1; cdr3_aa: CASSETSGGFTGELFF; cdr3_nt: TGCGCCAGCAGCGAAACTAGCGGGGGCTTCACCGGGGAGCTGTTTTTT
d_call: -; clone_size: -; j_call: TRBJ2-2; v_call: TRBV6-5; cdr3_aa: CASTRTLNTGELFF; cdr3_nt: TGTGCCAGCACCCGGACTTTAAACACCGGGGAGCTGTTTTTT
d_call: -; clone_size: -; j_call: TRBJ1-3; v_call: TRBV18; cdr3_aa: CASSPFRLQGGRNTIYF; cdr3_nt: TGTGCCAGCTCACCATTTAGATTGCAGGGTGGACGAAACACCATATATTTT
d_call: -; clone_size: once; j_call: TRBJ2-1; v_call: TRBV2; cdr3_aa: CASKQGYTVGQFF; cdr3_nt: TGTGCCAGCAAACAGGGTTATACGGTAGGGCAGTTCTTC
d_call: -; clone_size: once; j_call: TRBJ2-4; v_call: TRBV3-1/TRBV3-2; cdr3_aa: CASSQDRNIQYF; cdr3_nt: TGTGCCAGCAGCCAAGATCGTAACATTCAGTACTTC
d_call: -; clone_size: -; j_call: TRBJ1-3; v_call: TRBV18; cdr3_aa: CASSSLDIYSGNTIYF; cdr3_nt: TGTGCCAGCTCATCTTTGGACATATACTCTGGAAACACCATATATTTT
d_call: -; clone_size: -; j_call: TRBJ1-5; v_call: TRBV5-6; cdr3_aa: CASSLGGVMRNQPQHF; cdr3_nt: TGTGCCAGCAGCTTGGGAGGCGTAATGCGCAATCAGCCCCAGCATTTT
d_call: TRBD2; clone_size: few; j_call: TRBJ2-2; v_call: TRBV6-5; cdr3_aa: CASTLAGAGTGELFF; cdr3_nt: TGTGCCAGCACACTAGCGGGGGCGGGCACCGGGGAGCTGTTTTTT
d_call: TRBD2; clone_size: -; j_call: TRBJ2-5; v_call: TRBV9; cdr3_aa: CASSVGGLAGIETQYF; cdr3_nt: TGTGCCAGCAGCGTAGGGGGTCTAGCGGGGATAGAGACCCAGTACTTC
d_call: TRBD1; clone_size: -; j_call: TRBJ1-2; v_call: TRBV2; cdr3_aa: CASSPTGGGGGYTF; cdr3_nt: TGTGCCAGCAGTCCGACAGGGGGCGGTGGTGGCTACACCTTC
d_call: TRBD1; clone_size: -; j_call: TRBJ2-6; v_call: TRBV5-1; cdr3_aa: CASSLQGTGANVLTF; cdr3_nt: TGCGCCAGCAGCCTACAGGGGACTGGGGCCAACGTCCTGACTTTC
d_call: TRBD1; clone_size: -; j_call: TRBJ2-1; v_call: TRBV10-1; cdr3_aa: CASSEGQGADEQFF; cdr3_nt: TGCGCCAGCAGTGAAGGACAGGGGGCTGATGAGCAGTTCTTC
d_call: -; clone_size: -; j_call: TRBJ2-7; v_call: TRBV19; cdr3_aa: CASSMRQNSYEQYF; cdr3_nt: TGTGCCAGTAGTATGCGACAGAACTCCTACGAGCAGTACTTC
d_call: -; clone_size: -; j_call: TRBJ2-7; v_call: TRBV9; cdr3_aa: CASSVSFGGLGDEQYF; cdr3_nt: TGTGCCAGCAGCGTAAGCTTCGGGGGGCTGGGAGACGAGCAGTACTTC
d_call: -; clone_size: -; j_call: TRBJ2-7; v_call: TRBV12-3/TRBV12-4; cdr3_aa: CASSRGGYEQYF; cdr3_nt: TGTGCCAGCTCTCGAGGAGGGTACGAGCAGTACTTC
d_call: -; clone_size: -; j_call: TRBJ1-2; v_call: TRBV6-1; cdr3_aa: CASSETGHRNF; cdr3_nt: TGTGCCAGCAGTGAAACTGGTCACCGAAACTTC
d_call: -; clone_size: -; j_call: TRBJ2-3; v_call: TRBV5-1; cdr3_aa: CASSLDYTDTQYF; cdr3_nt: TGCGCCAGCAGCTTGGACTACACAGATACGCAGTATTTT
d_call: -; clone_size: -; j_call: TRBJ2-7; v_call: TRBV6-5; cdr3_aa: CASSRPGHLYEQYF; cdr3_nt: TGTGCCAGCAGCCGACCGGGACACCTCTACGAGCAGTACTTC
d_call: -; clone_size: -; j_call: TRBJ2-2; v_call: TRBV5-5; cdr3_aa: CASSLGPGRRTGELFF; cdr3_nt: TGTGCCAGCAGTCTAGGTCCAGGGCGTCGAACCGGGGAGCTGTTTTTT
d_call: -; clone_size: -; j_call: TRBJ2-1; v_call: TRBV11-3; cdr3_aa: CASSPGGQDEQFF; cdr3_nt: TGTGCCAGCAGCCCCGGAGGGCAGGATGAGCAGTTCTTC
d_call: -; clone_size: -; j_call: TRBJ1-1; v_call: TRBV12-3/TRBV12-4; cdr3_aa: CASSPSGPEAFF; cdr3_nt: TGTGCCAGCAGTCCCAGTGGCCCTGAAGCTTTCTTT
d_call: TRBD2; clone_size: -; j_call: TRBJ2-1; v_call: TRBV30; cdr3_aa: CAWTKGTSGVGEQFF; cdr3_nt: TGTGCCTGGACCAAGGGGACTAGCGGGGTGGGTGAGCAGTTCTTC
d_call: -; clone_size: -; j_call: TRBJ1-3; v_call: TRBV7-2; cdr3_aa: CASSLSGGGWDTIYF; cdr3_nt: TGTGCCAGCAGCTTATCGGGCGGGGGCTGGGACACCATATATTTT
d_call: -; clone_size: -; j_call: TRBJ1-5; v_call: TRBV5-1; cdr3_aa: CASSPSMNQPQHF; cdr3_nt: TGCGCCAGCAGCCCGAGTATGAATCAGCCCCAGCATTTT
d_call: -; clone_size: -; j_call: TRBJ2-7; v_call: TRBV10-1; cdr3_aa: CASGPTSTISYEQYF; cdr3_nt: TGCGCCAGCGGACCTACATCGACTATATCCTACGAGCAGTACTTC
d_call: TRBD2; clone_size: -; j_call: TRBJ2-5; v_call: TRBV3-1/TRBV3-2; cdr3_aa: CASSPRTSPETQYF; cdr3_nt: TGTGCCAGCAGCCCACGGACTAGCCCCGAGACCCAGTACTTC
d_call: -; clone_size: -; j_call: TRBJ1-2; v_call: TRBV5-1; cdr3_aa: CASSLVVAAVYTF; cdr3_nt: TGCGCCAGCAGCTTGGTTGTAGCGGCAGTTTACACCTTC
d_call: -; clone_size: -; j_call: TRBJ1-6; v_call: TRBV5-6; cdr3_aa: CASSLVGGREVGSPLHF; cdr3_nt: TGTGCCAGCAGCTTGGTTGGCGGCAGGGAGGTCGGTTCACCCCTCCACTTT
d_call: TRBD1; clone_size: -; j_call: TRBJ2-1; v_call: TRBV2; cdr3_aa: CASSVGRGPNEQFF; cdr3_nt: TGTGCCAGCAGTGTCGGCAGGGGGCCCAATGAGCAGTTCTTC